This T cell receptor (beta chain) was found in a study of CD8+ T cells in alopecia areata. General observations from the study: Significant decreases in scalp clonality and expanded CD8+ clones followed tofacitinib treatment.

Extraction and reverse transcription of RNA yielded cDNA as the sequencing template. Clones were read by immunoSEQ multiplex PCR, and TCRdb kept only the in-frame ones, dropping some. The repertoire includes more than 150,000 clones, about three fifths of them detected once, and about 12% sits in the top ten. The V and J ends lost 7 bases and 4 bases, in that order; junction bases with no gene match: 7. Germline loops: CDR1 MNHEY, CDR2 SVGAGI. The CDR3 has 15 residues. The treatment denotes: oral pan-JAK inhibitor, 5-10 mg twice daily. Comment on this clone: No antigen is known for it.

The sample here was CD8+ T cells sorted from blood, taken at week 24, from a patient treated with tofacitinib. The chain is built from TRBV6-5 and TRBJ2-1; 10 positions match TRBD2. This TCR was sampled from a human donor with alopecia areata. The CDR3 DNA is TGTGCCAGCAAGGTCGCTAGCGGGAGTTACAATGAGCAGTTCTTC. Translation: CASKVASGSYNEQFF.